This TCR beta chain was captured in a study of T cells in localized non-small cell lung cancer. Broader study findings: Sequencing involved a lone tumor region, leaving heterogeneity possible. Across samples, adjacent lung featured a median roughly 60 of the top 100 tumor clones. In the blood, greater T cell density corresponded to longer overall survival.

As concerns this clone: Antigen: not known.

The method was immunoSEQ multiplex PCR; TCRdb's version includes in-frame clones alone and lacks a portion of them. The sample lists more than 35,000 clones, around 90% occurring once. The CDR3 is made up of 14 amino acids. Germline lookup yields CDR1 SGHNT and CDR2 YENEEA. V shed 5 bases and J 1 base; nucleotides not matched to a gene: 5. This chain joins TRBV11-3 and TRBJ2-7, with TRBD1 matching 7 bases. The sample was peripheral blood, taken before any cancer treatment. The clonotype was recovered from an older female donor with stage I lung adenocarcinoma. CDR3 in amino acids: CASSLTTGSYEQYF. CDR3 DNA: TGTGCCAGCAGCCTTACGACAGGGTCCTACGAGCAGTACTTC. The whole variable domain, remainder taken from reference TRBV11-3 and TRBJ2-7, is EAGVVQSPRYKIIEKKQPVAFWCNPISGHNTLYWYLQNLGQGPELLIRYENEEAVDDSQLPKDRFSAERLKGVDSTLKIQPAELGDSAVYLCASSLTTGSYEQYFGPGTRLTVT.